What follows are 21 T cell receptor beta chains derived from one specimen sequenced in a study of blood T cell repertoires in COVID-19. Profiling relied on immunoSEQ multiplex PCR, and the TCRdb table lists in-frame clones only, not all of them. The table lists about 160,000 clones, over 80% of them singletons. Sequenced sample: peripheral blood. The origin of the receptors is a man between 65 and 85 years old who had recovered from COVID-19.

The V call is TRBV3-1 (or the pseudogene TRBV3-2), the J call TRBJ1-2, with 9 bases fitting TRBD1. Trimming at V came to 1 base and at J to 6 bases, leaving 9 bases not matched to a gene. The CDR3 sequence is 16 residues long. Germline values: CDR1 LGHDT, CDR2 YNNKEL (reference sequence). The CDR3 region is CASSQGGQGSRNGYTF. In DNA, the CDR3 is TGTGCCAGCAGCCAAGGAGGACAGGGGAGTAGAAATGGCTACACCTTC.

This chain connects TRBV6-2 or TRBV6-3 to TRBJ1-4, with TRBD1 matching 11 bases. The CDR3 extends over 17 amino acids. Germline trimming cut 5 bases from V and 0 bases from J; bases unmatched to any gene: 5. From germline, CDR1 is MNHEY and CDR2 SVGEGT. DNA for the CDR3: TGTGCCAGCAGTGACCCGGGACAGGGGGCAACTAATGAAAAACTGTTTTTT. The encoded protein is CASSDPGQGATNEKLFF.

The gene calls are TRBV5-5 and TRBJ1-1; D not certain. In germline, CDR1 is SGHKS, CDR2 YYEKEE (reference sequence). CDR3 length equals 13 residues. Trimming removed 3 bases at V and 5 bases at J, with 11 bases between. In DNA form, the CDR3 reads TGTGCCAGCAGCTATGAGATTCGAACTGAAGCTTTCTTT. Protein sequence: CASSYEIRTEAFF.

This clone was observed a few times. The V call is TRBV5-1, the J call TRBJ1-6; no clear D gene. The germline V gene encodes CDR1 SGHRS and CDR2 YFSETQ. The V and J ends lost 2 bases and 0 bases respectively, with 9 bases between them. The length of the CDR3 is 16 residues. CDR3 in DNA: TGCGCCAGCAGCTTCGGGGAGAGCTCCTATAATTCACCCCTCCACTTT. It translates to CASSFGESSYNSPLHF. Full variable domain (missing parts from reference TRBV5-1 and TRBJ1-6): KAGVTQTPRYLIKTRGQQVTLSCSPISGHRSVSWYQQTPGQGLQFLFEYFSETQRNKGNFPGRFSGRQFSNSRSEMNVSTLELGDSALYLCASSFGESSYNSPLHFGNGTRLTVT.

The genes are TRBV6-1 and TRBJ2-2; 12 positions agree with TRBD2. Trimming at V came to 0 bases and at J to 2 bases, leaving 4 bases not matched to a gene. CDR3 length: 18 residues. CDR1 is MNHNS and CDR2 is SASEGT in the germline V gene. The CDR3 loop is CASSEATSGRFNTGELFF. CDR3 bases: TGTGCCAGCAGTGAAGCAACTAGCGGGAGGTTCAACACCGGGGAGCTGTTTTTT.

This clone was seen at least ten times. The chain couples TRBV7-2 to TRBJ2-7, with D tentatively TRBD2 (7 bases). Trimming shortened V by 8 bases and J by 2 bases, and 13 bases separated the two germline ends. The length of the CDR3 is 13 residues. The germline CDR1 and CDR2 sequences are SGHTA and FQGNSA. CDR3 DNA: TGTGCCAGCGGGGGCGGGAGTACCTACGAGCAGTACTTC. This gives the protein CASGGGSTYEQYF.

The chain couples TRBV6-1 to TRBJ1-2, with D possibly being TRBD1 (5 bases). The CDR3 contains 13 residues. V was clipped by 1 base and J by 7 bases, with 10 bases between them. Germline CDR1 is MNHNS and CDR2 is SASEGT. CDR3 protein: CASSEGPDSGYTF. The CDR3 coding sequence is TGTGCCAGCAGTGAAGGGCCTGACAGTGGCTACACCTTC.

This clone was found a few times. This chain connects TRBV5-8 to TRBJ1-3, with no clear D. V dropped 3 bases and J dropped 8 bases, with 18 bases sitting between them. The CDR3 has 15 residues. Germline loops: CDR1 SGHTS, CDR2 YDEGEE. The CDR3, as DNA: TGTGCCAGCAGCTCGGCTGGGAGATCCGGTTACACCATATATTTT. Residues: CASSSAGRSGYTIYF. The full variable domain, in which reference TRBV5-8 and TRBJ1-3 provide the parts outside the CDR3, is EAGVTQSPTHLIKTRGQQATLRCSPISGHTSVYWYQQALGLGLQFLLWYDEGEERNRGNFPPRFSGRQFPNYSSELNVNALELEDSALYLCASSSAGRSGYTIYFGEGSWLTVV.

This sequence joins TRBV7-9 and TRBJ2-4; 13 bases agree with TRBD2. Trimming at V came to 3 bases and at J to 2 bases, leaving 7 bases not matched to a gene. The CDR3 spans 18 residues. CDR1 SEHNR and CDR2 FQNEAQ come from the germline V gene (reference sequence). The CDR3 here is CASSFGLAGVGSKNIQYF. In nucleotides, the CDR3 is TGTGCCAGCAGCTTTGGACTAGCGGGAGTGGGGTCCAAAAACATTCAGTACTTC.

The CDR3 nucleotides read TGTGCCAGCAGTGAACTAGCGGGAGGGCCTTACAATGAGCAGTTCTTC. Translated: CASSELAGGPYNEQFF. The rearrangement joins TRBV2 to TRBJ2-1; TRBD2 matches 12 bases. Germline CDR1 and CDR2: SNHLY and FYNNEI. The CDR3 spans 16 residues. V gave up 2 bases and J gave up 4 bases; unmatched junction bases: 3.

The chain recombines TRBV15 with TRBJ1-5, with D possibly being TRBD1 (6 bases). This CDR3 region has 16 residues. The germline V gene encodes CDR1 LNHNV and CDR2 YYDKDF (reference sequence). V lost 0 bases and J 7 bases, leaving 16 bases between the germline ends. CDR3 DNA sequence: TGTGCCACCAGCAGAGAACAGGGCCTTCTCGGACAGCCCCAGCATTTT. The encoded protein is CATSREQGLLGQPQHF.

This rearrangement joins TRBV7-2 to TRBJ1-5; TRBD1 agrees at 10 bases. The ends lost 5 bases at V and 3 bases at J; junction bases unmatched: 10. CDR3 length equals 17 residues. CDR1 is SGHTA, CDR2 FQGNSA, per germline. CDR3 region: CASSPWGTGAFNQPQHF. Written as DNA, the CDR3 is TGTGCCAGCAGCCCTTGGGGGACAGGGGCGTTCAATCAGCCCCAGCATTTT.

The gene calls are TRBV3-1 (or the pseudogene TRBV3-2) and TRBJ1-6; no clear D gene. Germline values: CDR1 LGHDT, CDR2 YNNKEL (reference sequence). This CDR3 contains 13 residues. V shed 0 bases and J shed 10 bases, with 7 bases lying between them. For the CDR3, the DNA is TGTGCCAGCAGCCAAGATTCAGGATCACCCCTCCACTTT. This translates into CASSQDSGSPLHF.

The chain has TRBV15 and TRBJ1-3, with D possibly matching TRBD1 (6 bases). Between the trimmed V and J ends, which lost 1 base and 0 bases, there was a span of 10 bases. The germline CDR1 and CDR2 sequences are LNHNV and YYDKDF (reference sequence). The CDR3 spans 16 residues. The CDR3 region has the DNA TGTGCCACCAGCAGAGCGGGGGGGCTCTCTGGAAACACCATATATTTT. This translates into CATSRAGGLSGNTIYF.

The chain uses TRBV2 and TRBJ2-5; D ambiguous. Germline CDR1 is SNHLY and CDR2 is FYNNEI. V lost 2 bases and J 4 bases, leaving 17 bases between the germline ends. The CDR3 consists of 16 residues. CDR3 sequence (DNA): TGTGCCAGCAGTGAATTTGTCCCTGTTCGAGCAGAGACCCAGTACTTC. Protein sequence: CASSEFVPVRAETQYF.

The genes are TRBV27 and TRBJ1-6; TRBD1 agrees at 10 bases. The V gene's germline CDR1 is MNHEY and CDR2 SMNVEV (reference sequence). The CDR3 is 19 amino acids. J was trimmed by 7 bases and V by 6 bases; bases with no gene match: 18. CDR3 sequence: CASSPVGDRGWWANSPLHF. The CDR3 DNA follows: TGTGCCAGCAGCCCCGTGGGGGACAGGGGTTGGTGGGCGAATTCACCCCTCCACTTT.

The chain employs TRBV12-3 or TRBV12-4 and TRBJ1-1; D is possibly TRBD1 (6 bases). Trimming shortened V by 0 bases and J by 4 bases, and 6 bases separated the two germline ends. This CDR3 spans 13 amino acids. In nucleotides, the CDR3 is TGTGCCAGCAGTTTAGCAGGGGGCACTGAAGCTTTCTTT. Protein sequence: CASSLAGGTEAFF.

This chain connects TRBV7-6 to TRBJ2-2; a weak D match, TRBD1 (8 bases). Germline CDR1 and CDR2: SGHVS and FNYEAQ. There are 17 residues in the CDR3. With 5 bases removed from V and 1 base from J, the gap between germline ends came to 17 bases. CDR3 DNA: TGTGCCAGCAGCCCTCGACAGGGGAGGGGGAACACCGGGGAGCTGTTTTTT. It translates to CASSPRQGRGNTGELFF.

The chain employs TRBV7-3 and TRBJ2-2, with TRBD2 matching over 8 bases. V gave up 5 bases and J gave up 4 bases; unmatched junction bases: 6. CDR3 size: 15 residues. CDR1 and CDR2 from the germline V gene are SGHTA and FQGTGA. This CDR3 is CASSPRTSSTGELFF. CDR3 nucleotides: TGTGCCAGCAGCCCCAGGACTAGCAGCACCGGGGAGCTGTTTTTT.

This chain uses TRBV6-2 or TRBV6-3 with TRBJ2-5, with 7 nucleotides matching TRBD2. The CDR3 runs 16 residues. The trim removed 7 bases at V and 0 bases at J, leaving 11 bases unmatched. CDR1 and CDR2 from the germline V gene are MNHEY and SVGEGT. This CDR3 reads CASTPGAGSHQETQYF. The CDR3 DNA follows: TGTGCCAGCACCCCGGGAGCGGGGAGTCACCAAGAGACCCAGTACTTC.

The table lists this clone with a count of one. The rearrangement uses TRBV19 and TRBJ1-3; D gene ambiguous. The CDR3 sequence is 13 residues long. Germline V lookup: CDR1 LNHDA, CDR2 SQIVND (reference sequence). The V end was cut by 7 bases, the J end by 2 bases, with 9 bases between. CDR3 nucleotide sequence: TGTGCCAGTAATTTCGGTACTGGAAACACCATATATTTT. This translates into CASNFGTGNTIYF.